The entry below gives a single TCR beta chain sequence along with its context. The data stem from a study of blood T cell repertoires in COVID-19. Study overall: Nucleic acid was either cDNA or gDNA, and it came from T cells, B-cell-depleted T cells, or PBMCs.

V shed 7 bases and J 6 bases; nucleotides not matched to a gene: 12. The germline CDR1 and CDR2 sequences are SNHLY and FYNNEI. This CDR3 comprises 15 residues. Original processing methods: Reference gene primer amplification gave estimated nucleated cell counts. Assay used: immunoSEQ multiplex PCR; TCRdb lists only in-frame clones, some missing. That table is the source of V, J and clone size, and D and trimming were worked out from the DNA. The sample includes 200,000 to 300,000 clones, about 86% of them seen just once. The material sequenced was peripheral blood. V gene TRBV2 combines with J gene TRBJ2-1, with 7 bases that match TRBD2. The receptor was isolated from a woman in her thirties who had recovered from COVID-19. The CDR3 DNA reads TGTGCCAGCAAAGGAAGCGGGGTTTTCTCCAATGAGCAGTTCTTC. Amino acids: CASKGSGVFSNEQFF.